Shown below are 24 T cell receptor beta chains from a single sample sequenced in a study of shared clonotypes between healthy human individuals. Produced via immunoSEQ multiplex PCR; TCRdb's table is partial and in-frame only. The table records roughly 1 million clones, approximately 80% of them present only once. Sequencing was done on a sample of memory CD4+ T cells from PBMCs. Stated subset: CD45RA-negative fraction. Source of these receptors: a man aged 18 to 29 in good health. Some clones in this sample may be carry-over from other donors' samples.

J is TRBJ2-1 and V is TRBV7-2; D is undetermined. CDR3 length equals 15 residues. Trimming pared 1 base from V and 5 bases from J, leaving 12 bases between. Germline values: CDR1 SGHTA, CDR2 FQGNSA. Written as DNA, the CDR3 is TGTGCCAGCAGCTTAGTGGGGTGGGGTAACAATGAGCAGTTCTTC. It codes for CASSLVGWGNNEQFF.

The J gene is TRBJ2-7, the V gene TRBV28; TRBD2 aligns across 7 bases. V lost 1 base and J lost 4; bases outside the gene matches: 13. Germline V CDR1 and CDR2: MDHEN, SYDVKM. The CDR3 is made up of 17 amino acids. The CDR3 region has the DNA TGTGCCAGCAGTTTATCCCTCGGGGCTAGCGGCAAGTACGAGCAGTACTTC. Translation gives CASSLSLGASGKYEQYF.

The CDR3 DNA sequence: TGTGCCAGCAGCTTAGGCGTCCTAGCGGACTACACAGATACGCAGTATTTT. Protein: CASSLGVLADYTDTQYF. This chain uses TRBV7-9 with TRBJ2-3; 7 nucleotides agree with TRBD2. Trimming took 1 base from V and 2 from J; bases not matched to a gene: 9. Germline V gene data show CDR1 as SEHNR and CDR2 as FQNEAQ (reference sequence). CDR3 length: 17 residues.

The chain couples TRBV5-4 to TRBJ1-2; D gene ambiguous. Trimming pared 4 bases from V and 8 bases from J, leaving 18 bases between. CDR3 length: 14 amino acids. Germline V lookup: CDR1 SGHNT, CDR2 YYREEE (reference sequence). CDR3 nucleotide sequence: TGTGCCAGCAGCACGCGGGCTGCGGTGGAGGGCTACACCTTC. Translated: CASSTRAAVEGYTF.

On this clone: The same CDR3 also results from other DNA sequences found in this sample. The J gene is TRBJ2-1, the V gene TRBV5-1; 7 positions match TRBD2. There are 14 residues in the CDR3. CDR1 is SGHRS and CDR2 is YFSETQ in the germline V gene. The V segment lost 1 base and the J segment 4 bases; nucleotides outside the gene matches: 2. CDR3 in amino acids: CASSLLAEYNEQFF. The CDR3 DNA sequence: TGCGCCAGCAGCTTGCTAGCGGAATACAATGAGCAGTTCTTC.

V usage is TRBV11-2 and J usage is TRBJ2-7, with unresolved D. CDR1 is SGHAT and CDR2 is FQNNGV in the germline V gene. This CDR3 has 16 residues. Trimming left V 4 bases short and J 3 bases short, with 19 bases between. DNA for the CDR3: TGTGCCAGCAGCTCCCACGTACTCTCGAACCTCTACGAGCAGTACTTC. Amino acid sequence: CASSSHVLSNLYEQYF.

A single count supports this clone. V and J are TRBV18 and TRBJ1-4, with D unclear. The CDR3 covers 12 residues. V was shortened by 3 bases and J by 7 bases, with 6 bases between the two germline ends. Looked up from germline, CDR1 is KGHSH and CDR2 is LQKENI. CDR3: CASSPEGEKLFF. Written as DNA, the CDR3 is TGTGCCAGCTCACCTGAAGGTGAAAAACTGTTTTTT. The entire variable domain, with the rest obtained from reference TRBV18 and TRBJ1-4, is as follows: NAGVMQNPRHLVRRRGQEARLRCSPMKGHSHVYWYRQLPEEGLKFMVYLQKENIIDESGMPKERFSAEFPKEGPSILRIQQVVRGDSAAYFCASSPEGEKLFFGSGTQLSVL.

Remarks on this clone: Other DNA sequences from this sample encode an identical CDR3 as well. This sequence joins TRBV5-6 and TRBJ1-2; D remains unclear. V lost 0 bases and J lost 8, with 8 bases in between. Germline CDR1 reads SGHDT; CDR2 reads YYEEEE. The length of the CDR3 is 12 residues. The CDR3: CASSLAGGGYTF. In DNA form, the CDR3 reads TGTGCCAGCAGCTTGGCAGGAGGCGGCTACACCTTC.

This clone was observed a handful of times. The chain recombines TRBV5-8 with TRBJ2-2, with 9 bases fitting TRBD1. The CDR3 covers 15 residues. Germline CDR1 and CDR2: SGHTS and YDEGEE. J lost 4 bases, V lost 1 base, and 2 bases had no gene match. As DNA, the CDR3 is TGTGCCAGCAGCTTGACAGGGGGCCTCACCGGGGAGCTGTTTTTT. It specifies CASSLTGGLTGELFF.

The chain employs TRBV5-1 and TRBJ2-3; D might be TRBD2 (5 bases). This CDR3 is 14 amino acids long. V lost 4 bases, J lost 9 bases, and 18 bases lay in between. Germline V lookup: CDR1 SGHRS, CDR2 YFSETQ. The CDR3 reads CASSELRAPGTQYF. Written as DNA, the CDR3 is TGCGCCAGCAGCGAGCTCCGGGCCCCGGGGACGCAGTATTTT.

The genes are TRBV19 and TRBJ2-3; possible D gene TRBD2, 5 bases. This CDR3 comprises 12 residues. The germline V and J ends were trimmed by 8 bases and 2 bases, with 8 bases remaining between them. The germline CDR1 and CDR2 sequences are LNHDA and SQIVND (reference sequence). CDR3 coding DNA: TGTGCCAGTGGGAGTACCACAGATACGCAGTATTTT. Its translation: CASGSTTDTQYF.

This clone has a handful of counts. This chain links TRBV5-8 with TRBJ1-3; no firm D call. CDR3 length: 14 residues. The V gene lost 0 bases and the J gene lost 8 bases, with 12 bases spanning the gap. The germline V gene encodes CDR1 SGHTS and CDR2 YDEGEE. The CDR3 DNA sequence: TGTGCCAGCAGCTTGGGAACACCGTGGGACACCATATATTTT. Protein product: CASSLGTPWDTIYF.

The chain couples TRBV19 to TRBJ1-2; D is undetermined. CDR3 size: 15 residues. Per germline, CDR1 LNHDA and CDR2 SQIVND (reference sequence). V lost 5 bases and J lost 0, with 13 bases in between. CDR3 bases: TGTGCCAGTAGTCTTCAAGGCCGAGCTAACTATGGCTACACCTTC. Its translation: CASSLQGRANYGYTF.

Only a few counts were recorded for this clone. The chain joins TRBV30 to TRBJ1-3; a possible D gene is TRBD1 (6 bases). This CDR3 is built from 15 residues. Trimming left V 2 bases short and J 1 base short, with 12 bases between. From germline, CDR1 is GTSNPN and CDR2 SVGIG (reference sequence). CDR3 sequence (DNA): TGTGCCTGGAGTCGAGGGACACCTTCTGGAAACACCATATATTTT. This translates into CAWSRGTPSGNTIYF.

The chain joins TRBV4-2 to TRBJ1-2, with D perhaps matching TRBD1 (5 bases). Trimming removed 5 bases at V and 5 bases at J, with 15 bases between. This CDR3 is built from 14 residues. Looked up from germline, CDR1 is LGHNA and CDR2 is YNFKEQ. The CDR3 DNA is TGTGCCAGCAGCTTCCACAGCGGGGGGTATGGCTACACCTTC. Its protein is CASSFHSGGYGYTF.

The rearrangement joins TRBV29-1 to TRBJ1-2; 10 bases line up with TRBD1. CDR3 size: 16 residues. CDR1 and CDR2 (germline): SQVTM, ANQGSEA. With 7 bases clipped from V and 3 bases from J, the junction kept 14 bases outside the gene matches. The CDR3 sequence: CSAGPTGGEIYYGYTF. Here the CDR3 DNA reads TGCAGCGCTGGGCCGACAGGGGGCGAGATCTACTATGGCTACACCTTC.

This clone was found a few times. CDR3 nucleotides: TGTGCCAGCAGCCTCGGGGGACAGGGGGCACTTGGCTACACCTTC. This sequence encodes CASSLGGQGALGYTF. The gene calls are TRBV9 and TRBJ1-2, with TRBD1 matching 12 bases. J was trimmed by 7 bases and V by 4 bases; bases with no gene match: 8. Germline V gives CDR1 SGDLS, CDR2 YYNGEE. The CDR3 runs 15 residues.

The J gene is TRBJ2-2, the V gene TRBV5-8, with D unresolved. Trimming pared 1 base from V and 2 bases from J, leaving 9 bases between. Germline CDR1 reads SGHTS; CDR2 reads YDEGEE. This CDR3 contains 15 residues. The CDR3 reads CASSLWLLNTGELFF. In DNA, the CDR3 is TGTGCCAGCAGCTTGTGGCTACTCAACACCGGGGAGCTGTTTTTT.

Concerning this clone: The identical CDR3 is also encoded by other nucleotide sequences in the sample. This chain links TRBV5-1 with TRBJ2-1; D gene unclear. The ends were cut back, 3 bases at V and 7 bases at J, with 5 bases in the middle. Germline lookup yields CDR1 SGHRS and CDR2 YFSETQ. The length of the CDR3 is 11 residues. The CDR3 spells CASSSLNEQFF. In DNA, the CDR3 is TGCGCCAGCAGCTCTTTGAATGAGCAGTTCTTC.

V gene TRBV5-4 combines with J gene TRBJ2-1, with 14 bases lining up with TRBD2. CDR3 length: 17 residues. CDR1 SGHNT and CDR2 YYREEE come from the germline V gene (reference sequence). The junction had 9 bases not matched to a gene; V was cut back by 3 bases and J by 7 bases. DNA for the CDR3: TGTGCCAGCAGCTCGAGGGGACTAGCGGGAGCTAGGAATGAGCAGTTCTTC. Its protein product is CASSSRGLAGARNEQFF.

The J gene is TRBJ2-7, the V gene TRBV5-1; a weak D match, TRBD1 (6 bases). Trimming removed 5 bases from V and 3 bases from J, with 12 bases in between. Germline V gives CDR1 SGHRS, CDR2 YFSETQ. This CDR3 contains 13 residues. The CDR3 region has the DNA TGCGCCAGCAGTTCACAGGGATTCTACGAGCAGTACTTC. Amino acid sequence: CASSSQGFYEQYF.

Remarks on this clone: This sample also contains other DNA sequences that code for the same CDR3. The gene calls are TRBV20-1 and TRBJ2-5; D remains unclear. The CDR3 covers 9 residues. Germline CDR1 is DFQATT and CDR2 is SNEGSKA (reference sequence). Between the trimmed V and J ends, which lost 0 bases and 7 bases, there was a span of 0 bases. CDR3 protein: CSARETQYF. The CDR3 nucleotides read TGCAGTGCTAGAGAGACCCAGTACTTC.

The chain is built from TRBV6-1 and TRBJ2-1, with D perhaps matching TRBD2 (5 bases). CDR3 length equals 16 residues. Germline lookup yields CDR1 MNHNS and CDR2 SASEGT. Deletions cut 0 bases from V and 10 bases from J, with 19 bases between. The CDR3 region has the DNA TGTGCCAGCAGTGAAGCGTCGGCTAGCAGTTTCGGGGAGCAGTTCTTC. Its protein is CASSEASASSFGEQFF.

The CDR3 bases are TGTGCCAGTTCCGGTTGGGGGAGGGCGGCAGATACGCAGTATTTT. Amino acids: CASSGWGRAADTQYF. This chain joins TRBV9 and TRBJ2-3, with 7 bases lining up with TRBD2. CDR1 is SGDLS and CDR2 is YYNGEE in the germline V gene. V dropped 8 bases and J dropped 4; count of bases not matched to a gene: 13. The CDR3 consists of 15 residues.